This TCR beta chain was identified in a study of cytomegalovirus exposure and HLA in healthy donors. This PCR relied on a set of 60 Vbeta primers and 13 Jbeta primers. Libraries were prepared by immunoSEQ multiplex PCR; TCRdb keeps only in-frame clonotypes and omits some of them. This sample's table reports 30,000 to 35,000 clones. This CDR3 comprises 13 residues. V was clipped by 6 bases and J by 5 bases; unmatched bases: 6. CDR1 is MNHEY, CDR2 SVGAGI, per germline. The sample comprised PBMCs. This TCR was recovered from a middle-aged woman in good health and CMV-seropositive. V is TRBV6-5 and J is TRBJ1-2; TRBD1 matches 7 bases. The CDR3 DNA follows: TGTGCCAGCAGAACCGACAGGGATTATGGCTACACCTTC. It specifies CASRTDRDYGYTF.